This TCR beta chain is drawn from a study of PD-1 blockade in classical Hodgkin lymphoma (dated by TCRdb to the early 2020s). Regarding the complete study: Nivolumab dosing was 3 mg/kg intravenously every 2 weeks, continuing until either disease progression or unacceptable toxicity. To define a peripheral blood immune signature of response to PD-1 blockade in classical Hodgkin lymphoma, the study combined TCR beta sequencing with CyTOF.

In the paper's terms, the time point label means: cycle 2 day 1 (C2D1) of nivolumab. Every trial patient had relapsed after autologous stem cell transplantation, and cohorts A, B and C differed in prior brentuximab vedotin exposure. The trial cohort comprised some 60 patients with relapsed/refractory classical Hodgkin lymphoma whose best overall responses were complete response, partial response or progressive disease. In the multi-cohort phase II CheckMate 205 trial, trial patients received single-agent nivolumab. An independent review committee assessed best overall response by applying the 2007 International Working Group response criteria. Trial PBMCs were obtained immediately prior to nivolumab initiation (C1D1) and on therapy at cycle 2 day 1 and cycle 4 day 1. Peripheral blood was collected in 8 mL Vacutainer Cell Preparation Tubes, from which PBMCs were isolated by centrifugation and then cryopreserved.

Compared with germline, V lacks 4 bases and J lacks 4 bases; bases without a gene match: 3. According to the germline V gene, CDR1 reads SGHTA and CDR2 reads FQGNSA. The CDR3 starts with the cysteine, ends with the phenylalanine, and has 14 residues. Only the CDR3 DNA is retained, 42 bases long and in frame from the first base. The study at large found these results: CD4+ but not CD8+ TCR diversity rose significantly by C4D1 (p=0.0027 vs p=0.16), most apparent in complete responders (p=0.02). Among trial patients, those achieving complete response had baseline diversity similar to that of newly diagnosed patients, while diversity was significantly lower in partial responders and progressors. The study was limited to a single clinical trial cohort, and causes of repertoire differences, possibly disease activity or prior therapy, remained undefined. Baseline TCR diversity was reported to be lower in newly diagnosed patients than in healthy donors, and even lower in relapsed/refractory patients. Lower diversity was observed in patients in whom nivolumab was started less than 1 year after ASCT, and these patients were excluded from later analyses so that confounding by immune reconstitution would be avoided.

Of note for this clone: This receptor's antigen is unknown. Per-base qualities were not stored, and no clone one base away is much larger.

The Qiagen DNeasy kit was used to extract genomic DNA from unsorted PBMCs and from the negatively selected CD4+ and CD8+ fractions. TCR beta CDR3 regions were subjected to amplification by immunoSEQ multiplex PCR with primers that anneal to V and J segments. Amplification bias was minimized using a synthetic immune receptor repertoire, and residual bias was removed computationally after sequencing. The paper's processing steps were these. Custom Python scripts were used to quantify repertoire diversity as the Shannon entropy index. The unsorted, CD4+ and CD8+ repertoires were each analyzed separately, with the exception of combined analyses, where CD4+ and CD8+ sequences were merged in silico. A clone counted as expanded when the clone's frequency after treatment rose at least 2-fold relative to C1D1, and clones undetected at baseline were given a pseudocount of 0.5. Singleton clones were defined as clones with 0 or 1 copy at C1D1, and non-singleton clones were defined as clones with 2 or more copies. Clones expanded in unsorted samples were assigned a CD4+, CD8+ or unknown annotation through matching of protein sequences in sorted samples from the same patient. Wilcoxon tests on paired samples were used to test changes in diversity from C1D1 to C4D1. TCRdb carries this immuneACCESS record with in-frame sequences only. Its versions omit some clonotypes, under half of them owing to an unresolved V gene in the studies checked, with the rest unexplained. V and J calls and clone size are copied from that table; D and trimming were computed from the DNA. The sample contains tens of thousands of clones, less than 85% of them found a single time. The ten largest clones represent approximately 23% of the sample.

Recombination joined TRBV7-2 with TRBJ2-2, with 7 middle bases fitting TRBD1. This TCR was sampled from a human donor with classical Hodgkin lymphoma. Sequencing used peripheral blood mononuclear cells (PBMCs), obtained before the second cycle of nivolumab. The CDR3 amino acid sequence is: CASSSGQPTGELFF. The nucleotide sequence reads TGTGCCAGCAGCTCGGGACAGCCCACCGGGGAGCTGTTTTTT.